In its sample, the clone carrying this T cell receptor (beta chain) was seen once. The table came from immunoSEQ multiplex PCR; TCRdb's copy has only in-frame clones and leaves some out. The sample lists about 98,000 clones, approximately 90% occurring once. These data belong to a study of blood T cell repertoires in COVID-19. The CDR3 is 14 amino acids. Germline V gene lookup returns CDR1 LGHDT and CDR2 YNNKEL (reference sequence). J lost 5 bases, V lost 5 bases, and 8 bases had no gene match. Sequenced sample: peripheral blood. The receptor's source is a man between 65 and 85 years old with acute or convalescent COVID-19. The chain couples TRBV3-1 (or the pseudogene TRBV3-2) to TRBJ2-5; 7 positions match TRBD1. The CDR3 protein is CASSDYGQVETQYF. The CDR3 DNA is TGTGCCAGCAGCGACTACGGACAGGTCGAGACCCAGTACTTC.